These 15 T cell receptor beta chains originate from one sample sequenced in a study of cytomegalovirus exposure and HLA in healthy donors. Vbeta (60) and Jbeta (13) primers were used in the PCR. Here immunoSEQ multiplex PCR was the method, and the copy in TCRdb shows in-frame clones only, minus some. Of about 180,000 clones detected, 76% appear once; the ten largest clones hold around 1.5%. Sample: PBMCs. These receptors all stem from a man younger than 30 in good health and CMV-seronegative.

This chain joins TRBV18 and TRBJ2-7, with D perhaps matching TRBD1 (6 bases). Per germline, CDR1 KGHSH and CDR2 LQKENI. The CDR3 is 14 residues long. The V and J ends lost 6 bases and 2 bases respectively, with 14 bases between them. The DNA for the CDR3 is TGTGCCAGCTCCCAGGACAGTGCCCCCTACGAGCAGTACTTC. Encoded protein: CASSQDSAPYEQYF.

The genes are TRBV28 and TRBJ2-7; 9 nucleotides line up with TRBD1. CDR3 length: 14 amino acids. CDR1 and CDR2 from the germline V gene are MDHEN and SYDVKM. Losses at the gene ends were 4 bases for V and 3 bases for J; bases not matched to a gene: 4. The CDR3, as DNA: TGTGCCAGCAGTTCCGCGGGACAGGGCTACGAGCAGTACTTC. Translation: CASSSAGQGYEQYF.

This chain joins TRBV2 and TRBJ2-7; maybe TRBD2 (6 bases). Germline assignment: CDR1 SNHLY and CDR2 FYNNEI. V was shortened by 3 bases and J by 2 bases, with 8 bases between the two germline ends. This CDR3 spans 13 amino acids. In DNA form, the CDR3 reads TGTGCCAGCAGTGAGGAGGGGACCTACGAGCAGTACTTC. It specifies CASSEEGTYEQYF.

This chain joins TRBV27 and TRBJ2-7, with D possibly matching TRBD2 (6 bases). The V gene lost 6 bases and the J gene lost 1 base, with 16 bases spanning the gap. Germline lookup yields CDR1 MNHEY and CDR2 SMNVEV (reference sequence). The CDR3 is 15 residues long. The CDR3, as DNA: TGTGCCAGCAGCCCCGACCGGGACTTTTCCTACGAGCAGTACTTC. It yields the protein CASSPDRDFSYEQYF.

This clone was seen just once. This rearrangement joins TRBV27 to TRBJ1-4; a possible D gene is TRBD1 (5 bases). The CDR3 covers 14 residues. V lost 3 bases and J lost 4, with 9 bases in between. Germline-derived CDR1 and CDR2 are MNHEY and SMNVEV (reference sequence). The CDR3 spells CASSFGGLNEKLFF. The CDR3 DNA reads TGTGCCAGCAGTTTTGGGGGACTTAATGAAAAACTGTTTTTT.

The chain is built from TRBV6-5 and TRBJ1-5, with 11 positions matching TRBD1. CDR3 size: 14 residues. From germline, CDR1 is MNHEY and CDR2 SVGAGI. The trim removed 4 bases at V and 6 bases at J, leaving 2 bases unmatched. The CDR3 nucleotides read TGTGCCAGCAGTTGGACAGGGGGCATTCAGCCCCAGCATTTT. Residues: CASSWTGGIQPQHF.

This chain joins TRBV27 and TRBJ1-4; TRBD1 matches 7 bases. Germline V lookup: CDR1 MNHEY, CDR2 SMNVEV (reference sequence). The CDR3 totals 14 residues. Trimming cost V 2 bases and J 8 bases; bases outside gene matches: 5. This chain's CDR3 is CASSLRAGGEKLFF. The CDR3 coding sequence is TGTGCCAGCAGTTTAAGGGCAGGGGGGGAAAAACTGTTTTTT.

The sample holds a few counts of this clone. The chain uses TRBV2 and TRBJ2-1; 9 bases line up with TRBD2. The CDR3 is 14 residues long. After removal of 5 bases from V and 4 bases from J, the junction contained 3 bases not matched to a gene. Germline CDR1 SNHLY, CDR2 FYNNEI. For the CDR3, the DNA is TGTGCCAGCAGTCCAGCGGGGGGATACAATGAGCAGTTCTTC. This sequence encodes CASSPAGGYNEQFF.

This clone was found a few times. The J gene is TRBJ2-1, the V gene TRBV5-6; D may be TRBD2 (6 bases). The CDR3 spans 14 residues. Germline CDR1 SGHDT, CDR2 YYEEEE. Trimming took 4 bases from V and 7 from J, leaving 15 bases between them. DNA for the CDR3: TGTGCCAGCAGCCTCCTGGCTAGCGTGAATGAGCAGTTCTTC. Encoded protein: CASSLLASVNEQFF.

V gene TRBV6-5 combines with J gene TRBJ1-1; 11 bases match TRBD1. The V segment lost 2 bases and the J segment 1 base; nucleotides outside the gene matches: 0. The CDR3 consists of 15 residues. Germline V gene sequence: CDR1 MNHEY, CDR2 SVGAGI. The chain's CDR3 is CASSYGTGGNTEAFF. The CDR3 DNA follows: TGTGCCAGCAGTTACGGGACAGGGGGGAACACTGAAGCTTTCTTT.

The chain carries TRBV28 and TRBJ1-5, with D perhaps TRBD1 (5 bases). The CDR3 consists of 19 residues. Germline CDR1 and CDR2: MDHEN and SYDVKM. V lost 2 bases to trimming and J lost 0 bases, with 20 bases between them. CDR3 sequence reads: CASSLRGMRGTYSNQPQHF. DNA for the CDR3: TGTGCCAGCAGTTTAAGGGGAATGCGCGGAACCTATAGCAATCAGCCCCAGCATTTT.

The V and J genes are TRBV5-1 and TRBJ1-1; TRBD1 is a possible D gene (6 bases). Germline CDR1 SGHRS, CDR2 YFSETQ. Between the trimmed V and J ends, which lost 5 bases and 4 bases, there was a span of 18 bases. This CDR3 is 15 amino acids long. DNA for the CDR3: TGCGCCAGCAGGGGTGAGACCTTACAGGGCACTGAAGCTTTCTTT. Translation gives CASRGETLQGTEAFF.

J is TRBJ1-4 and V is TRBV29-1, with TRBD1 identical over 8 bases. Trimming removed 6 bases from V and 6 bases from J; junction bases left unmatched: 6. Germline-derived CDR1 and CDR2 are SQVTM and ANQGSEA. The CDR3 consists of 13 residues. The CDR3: CSVADRGYEKLFF. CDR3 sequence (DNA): TGCAGCGTAGCTGACAGGGGTTATGAAAAACTGTTTTTT.

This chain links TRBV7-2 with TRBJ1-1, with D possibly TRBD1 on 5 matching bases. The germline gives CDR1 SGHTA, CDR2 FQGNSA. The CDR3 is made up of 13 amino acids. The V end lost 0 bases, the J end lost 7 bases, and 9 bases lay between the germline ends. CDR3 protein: CASSLAWTREAFF. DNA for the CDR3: TGTGCCAGCAGCTTAGCGTGGACACGTGAAGCTTTCTTT.

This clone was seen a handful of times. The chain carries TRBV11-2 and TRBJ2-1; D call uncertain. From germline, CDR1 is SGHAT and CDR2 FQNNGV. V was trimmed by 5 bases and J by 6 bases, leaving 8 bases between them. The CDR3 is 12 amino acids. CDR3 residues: CASSPIVNEQFF. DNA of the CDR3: TGTGCCAGCAGCCCCATAGTCAATGAGCAGTTCTTC.